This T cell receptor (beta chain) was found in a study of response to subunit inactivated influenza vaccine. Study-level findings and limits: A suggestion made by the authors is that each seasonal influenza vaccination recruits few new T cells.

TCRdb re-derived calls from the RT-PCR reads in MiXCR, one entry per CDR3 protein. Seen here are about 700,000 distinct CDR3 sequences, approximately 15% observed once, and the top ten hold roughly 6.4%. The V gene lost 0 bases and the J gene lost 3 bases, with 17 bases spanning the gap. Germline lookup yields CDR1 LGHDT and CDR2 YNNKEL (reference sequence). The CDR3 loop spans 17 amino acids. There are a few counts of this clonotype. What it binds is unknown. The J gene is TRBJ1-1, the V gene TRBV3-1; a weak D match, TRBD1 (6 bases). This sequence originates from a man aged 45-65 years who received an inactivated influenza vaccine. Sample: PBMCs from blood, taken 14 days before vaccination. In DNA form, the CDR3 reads TGTGCCAGCAGCCAAGACCGTACCGGAGGGGGGTACACTGAAGCTTTCTTT. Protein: CASSQDRTGGGYTEAFF.